This T cell receptor beta chain was observed in a study of shared clonotypes between healthy human individuals. TCRdb keeps only in-frame clones here, not all; method: immunoSEQ multiplex PCR. This table has about 2.3 million clones, roughly 92% appearing once. A remark on this clone: Its antigen is unidentified.

Study outcomes and limitations: The sharing of 4% to 5.5% of naive CD4 clonotypes was seen across a handful of donors. Shared clonotypes across all four donors exceeded non-shared ones in generation probability.

The sequenced sample consisted of naive CD4+ T cells from PBMCs. Subset defined: CD45RA+ positively selected. The source is a man aged 18 to 30 in good health. Some clones in this sample may be carry-over from other donors' samples.

The CDR3 here is CASSPSRGNAYEQYF. The CDR3 region has the DNA TGTGCCAGCAGCCCCTCGAGGGGGAACGCCTACGAGCAGTACTTC. The chain is built from TRBV9 and TRBJ2-7; D may be TRBD1 (6 bases). Germline values: CDR1 SGDLS, CDR2 YYNGEE. Trimming took 4 bases from V and 2 from J, leaving 16 bases between them. The CDR3 is made up of 15 amino acids.